This T cell receptor (beta chain) was sequenced in a study of cytomegalovirus exposure and HLA in healthy donors. Study-level findings and limits: Overall, around 160 TCR beta chains were annotated as cytomegalovirus-associated. V- and J-gene trimming of TCR beta was linked (in a later analysis) to a missense DCLRE1C variant. Presence/absence analyses assumed roughly uniform sequencing depth across donors.

The J segment lost 0 bases and the V segment lost 4 bases, leaving 6 bases of the junction unmatched. Germline-derived CDR1 and CDR2 are SGHDT and YYEEEE. The CDR3 is 16 residues long. It was with 60 Vbeta and 13 Jbeta primers that the PCR ran. Sequencing was performed with immunoSEQ multiplex PCR; in TCRdb, only in-frame clones are kept and a portion is missing. The table has about 140,000 clones, over 55% seen once. On this clone: No antigen is known for it.

The chain employs TRBV5-6 and TRBJ2-1; TRBD1 agrees at 8 bases. This clonotype was obtained from a man aged 35 to 55 in good health and CMV-seronegative. Sequencing was done on a sample of PBMCs. CDR3: CASSPTGGSSYNEQFF. In DNA form, the CDR3 reads TGTGCCAGCAGCCCAACAGGGGGTAGCTCCTACAATGAGCAGTTCTTC.